The clone carrying this TCR beta chain was picked up a small number of times. Its target is unknown. These data are taken from a study of human T cells and chemical hapten exposure. Study-wide points: Unchanged with DPC sensitization were TCRs above 1 in 1000 frequency.

Unfractionated whole blood served as the source for total RNA extraction. The CDR3 extends over 15 amino acids. Germline V CDR1 and CDR2: LNHNV, YYDKDF (reference sequence). V lost 5 bases, J lost 7 bases, and 14 bases stayed unmatched. Individual cDNA molecules received unique molecular identifiers in the library. Authors' methods: Samples had a median of 95,638 TCRs, ranging roughly 20,000 to 690,600. TCRdb reanalysed the reads using MiXCR and keeps one entry per CDR3 protein. The V and J calls reflect TCRdb's pipeline rather than the authors' work. The repertoire holds 100,000 to 150,000 distinct CDR3 sequences, 8% to 9.5% seen once, with 1.3% to 1.5% in the top ten.

Sequences were obtained from whole blood. The sequence derives from a human donor in good health. Some clones in this sample may be carry-over from other donors' samples. The V call is TRBV15, the J call TRBJ2-7, with 7 bases identical to TRBD1. CDR3 coding DNA: TGTGCCACCAGCCGTGGACGACAGGGAGTAGGGGAGCAGTACTTC. Translated: CATSRGRQGVGEQYF.